A selection of T cell receptor beta chains follows, all from one sample in a study of blood T cell repertoires in COVID-19. Assay: immunoSEQ multiplex PCR; the TCRdb copy retains only in-frame clones and omits some. The sample consists of a few hundred thousand clones, more than 70% of them appearing once. The sample comprised peripheral blood. The receptors were gathered from a middle-aged man with active or convalescent COVID-19. CDR3s include the opening cysteine and the closing phenylalanine or tryptophan. A D gene is named only where the DNA matches it firmly. Only part of the rows carry a size: once, few, many, or a class if the clone is expanded.

TRBD1	TRBV6-6	TRBJ1-1	.	TGTGCCAGCAGTTACTTCCGGACAGGGCAGAACACTGAAGCTTTCTTT	CASSYFRTGQNTEAFF
.	TRBV2	TRBJ2-1	.	TGTGCCAGCAGACTACTAGTTCAGCAGTTCTTC	CASRLLVQQFF
TRBD1	TRBV27	TRBJ1-2	few	TGTGCCAGTCGTCGAGGACAGGCCTATGGCTACACCTTC	CASRRGQAYGYTF
TRBD1	TRBV19	TRBJ2-6	once	TGTGCCAGTAGTAGGTATCTGCAGACAGGGGGAGCTGGGGCCAACGTCCTGACTTTC	CASSRYLQTGGAGANVLTF
TRBD1	TRBV12-3/TRBV12-4	TRBJ2-5	.	TGTGCCAGCAGGGGACAGGGGCCAGAGACCCAGTACTTC	CASRGQGPETQYF
TRBD1	TRBV27	TRBJ1-4	.	TGTGCCAGCAGTCGGGGGACAGGGTTAGCTGAAAAACTGTTTTTT	CASSRGTGLAEKLFF
.	TRBV7-9	TRBJ1-1	.	TGTGCCAGCAGCTCTCACTCAGGGGCCGGGTACACTGAAGCTTTCTTT	CASSSHSGAGYTEAFF
.	TRBV7-2	TRBJ2-5	few	TGTGCCAGCCACGGTGAGGGAGAGACCCAGTACTTC	CASHGEGETQYF
TRBD1	TRBV4-1	TRBJ1-5	.	TGCGCCAGCAGCCAACAGGGACAGCCAAATCAGCCCCAGCATTTT	CASSQQGQPNQPQHF
.	TRBV29-1	TRBJ2-1	.	TGCAGCGTTGCGGGTGGGCAGTTCTTC	CSVAGGQFF
.	TRBV5-1	TRBJ2-2	once	TGCGCCAGCAGCCCACTGCAGTCGGGCACCGGGGAGCTGTTTTTT	CASSPLQSGTGELFF
.	TRBV19	TRBJ2-3	.	TGTGCCAGTAGTATAGGAGGGGGGGCCTCAGATACGCAGTATTTT	CASSIGGGASDTQYF
.	TRBV27	TRBJ2-1	few	TGTGCCAGCAGTTTAGGCAAAACCGGGAATGAGCAGTTCTTC	CASSLGKTGNEQFF
.	TRBV2	TRBJ2-3	.	TGTGCCAGCAGTGATTTTTTCGAGACAGATACGCAGTATTTT	CASSDFFETDTQYF
.	TRBV3-1/TRBV3-2	TRBJ1-5	.	TGTGCCAGCAGCCTTGGAGGAGGGTTAGGACCCCAGCATTTT	CASSLGGGLGPQHF
.	TRBV2	TRBJ2-1	.	TGTGCCAGCAGTGAACAGGCCGGATACAATGAGCAGTTCTTC	CASSEQAGYNEQFF
.	TRBV28	TRBJ1-4	once	TGTGCCAGCAGTTTAACCGATTTCGACAGAGGAGAAAAACTGTTTTTT	CASSLTDFDRGEKLFF
.	TRBV4-2	TRBJ1-2	.	TGTGCCAGCAGCCAAGACCCAGGGGTTAGTGGCTACACCTTC	CASSQDPGVSGYTF
TRBD2	TRBV5-1	TRBJ2-3	.	TGCGCCAGCAGCTTTTCGGGGGGGCCTGATACGCAGTATTTT	CASSFSGGPDTQYF
TRBD1	TRBV7-3	TRBJ2-1	.	TGTGCCAGCAGCGAAACCCTACAGGGGGCGTTCAACAATGAGCAGTTCTTC	CASSETLQGAFNNEQFF
TRBD2	TRBV7-3	TRBJ2-5	.	TGTGCCAGCAGCTTAATGGCGGGAGATGAGACCCAGTACTTC	CASSLMAGDETQYF
TRBD1	TRBV3-1/TRBV3-2	TRBJ1-1	once	TGTGCCAGCAGCCAAGGGACAGGGGGCCTTGAAGCTTTCTTT	CASSQGTGGLEAFF
.	TRBV7-8	TRBJ1-1	.	TGTGCCAGCAGCTTTAGTGGCACTGAAGCTTTCTTT	CASSFSGTEAFF
.	TRBV5-1	TRBJ1-2	.	TGCGCCAGCAGCTCCCTAGTAGGTCCCGATGGCTACACCTTC	CASSSLVGPDGYTF
.	TRBV7-2	TRBJ1-3	.	TGTGCCAGCGCCACCGGGGTGATCTCTGGAAACACCATATATTTT	CASATGVISGNTIYF
.	TRBV19	TRBJ2-3	.	TGTGCCAGTAGTATATCTAGCAGAGATACGCAGTATTTT	CASSISSRDTQYF
TRBD2	TRBV29-1	TRBJ2-5	.	TGCAGCGTTGACGCGGGGGGGAAAGAGACCCAGTACTTC	CSVDAGGKETQYF
TRBD2	TRBV4-1	TRBJ2-1	.	TGCGCCAGCAGCCAAGTAAGCGGGAGGGCGAGTGAGCAGTTCTTC	CASSQVSGRASEQFF
TRBD2	TRBV11-2	TRBJ2-7	.	TGTGCCAGCAGCGTCCCGAGGGCCGTTGGGGGGGACGAGCAGTACTTC	CASSVPRAVGGDEQYF
TRBD1	TRBV19	TRBJ2-6	.	TGTGCCAGTAGTTCATATGGGACAGGGTTGGTCTCTGGGGCCAACGTCCTGACTTTC	CASSSYGTGLVSGANVLTF
TRBD1	TRBV11-2	TRBJ1-6	few	TGTGCCAGCAGCCCCAGTCCCGGGACAGGCCCTGGGTCACCCCTCCACTTT	CASSPSPGTGPGSPLHF
.	TRBV1	TRBJ2-5	.	TGCACCAGCAGCCAAGAGCCGGGACTCACACTTCAAGAGACCCAGTACTTC	CTSSQEPGLTLQETQYF
TRBD1	TRBV11-3	TRBJ2-1	.	TGTGCCAGCAGCCCACACAGGGGTTTGTCCTACAATGAGCAGTTCTTC	CASSPHRGLSYNEQFF
.	TRBV20-1	TRBJ1-1	.	TGCAGTGCTACCCGACAGGCTGAAGCTTTCTTT	CSATRQAEAFF
TRBD1	TRBV6-5	TRBJ1-2	once	TGTGCCAGCAGGACAGGGAACTATGGCTACACCTTC	CASRTGNYGYTF
.	TRBV21-1	TRBJ1-2	.	TGTGCCAGCACTGGGACAGGGGGTAGAGGCTACACCTTC	CASTGTGGRGYTF